The rows below give T cell receptor beta chains drawn from one sample of a study of CD8+CD57+ T cells in acquired aplastic anemia. A single record per CDR3 protein comes from TCRdb applying MiXCR to the reads. Here the sample spans a few hundred thousand distinct CDR3 sequences, roughly 82% being singletons. Sequencing used sorted CD4+, CD8+, or CD8+CD57+ T cells (not recorded which) from PBMCs. These TCRs come from a human donor with aplastic anemia. CDR3s leave out the opening cysteine and the closing phenylalanine or tryptophan. The size of a clone is reported for some rows only, either as once, few or many, or as a class for expanded clones.

v_gene | abundance | CDR3aa
TRBV7-3 | NA | ASSRDANGVEQAF
TRBV7-8 | NA | ASSLAGVGQIRS
TRBV7-9 | NA | ASSSDPYRTGALSSGNTIY
TRBV10-3 | once | ASSYEGEGNTEAF
TRBV7-3 | NA | ASSLLGGNTEAF
TRBV2 | once | ASSNRTSGSYEQY
TRBV7-3 | NA | ASSPQGTWGRAQY
TRBV7-2 | NA | ASSFVPDGMF
TRBV5-8 | NA | ASSFRTYTEAF
TRBV7-8 | NA | ASSLEVRADTQDF
TRBV7-9 | NA | ASSSYTGKGKAF
TRBV5-1 | once | ASRVGLQGVYGYT
TRBV15 | NA | ASSGRGGAYEQY
TRBV7-9 | NA | ASSFQRGGGGEQF
TRBV7-8 | NA | ASSFAPDAAALY
TRBV7-8 | NA | ASSLAGGRDTDYQF
TRBV11-3 | NA | ASSQELTVNTEAF
TRBV7-6 | NA | ASSLAHGANETQF
TRBV11-3 | many | ASSLDRTEETQY
TRBV11-3 | NA | ASSLDLTATGVEAF
TRBV7-8 | NA | ASSLAGGRYEQY
TRBV7-3 | NA | ASSEAGREADSAYEQY
TRBV13 | NA | ASSSTSSNEQF
TRBV20-1 | once | SATDFTYEQY
TRBV20-1 | NA | SARTDRDYGYT
TRBV5-4 | NA | ASSFTTGQHQPQH
TRBV7-2 | NA | ASSFRTDHNSRYT
TRBV20-1 | large | SARDGDRDTDTQY
TRBV7-3 | NA | ASSDGRSDGNY
TRBV2 | NA | ASSLGGIHEQL
TRBV4-1 | NA | AARSGETQY
TRBV13 | NA | ASSSGTDTGELF
TRBV9 | NA | ASSFRTRRDTQY
TRBV7-3 | few | ASSLTGGGQDEAT
TRBV13 | NA | ASRGEADRGYT
TRBV20-1 | NA | SARDFRGKGEAF
TRBV10-1 | NA | ASSESKGEQY
TRBV13 | NA | ASSLRGRGLDYY
TRBV9 | NA | ASSVAQNSYTEH
TRBV4-3 | NA | ASSQDMGEFYEQY
TRBV7-2 | NA | ASSFAKGTKETYY
TRBV5-6 | once | ASSVEGDPLVNTEAF
TRBV2 | NA | ASSDFGNSPLH
TRBV24-1 | NA | ATWEGDTDTQY
TRBV10-3 | NA | AISGAGTDTQY
TRBV19 | once | ASSPRSGLLEQY
TRBV2 | NA | ASSRQMNTEAF
TRBV29-1 | once | SVEGGSGQGTYEQY
TRBV19 | NA | ASSPGTGAEKDKF
TRBV15 | once | ATSRGTGTGYT
TRBV7-9 | NA | ASSLTGAAYEHY
TRBV7-2 | NA | ASSLDPAGKTEAF
TRBV13 | NA | ASSSLAGNTGELF
TRBV5-1 | once | ASSFQGSERSDEQF